This TCR beta chain comes out of a study of radiation and T cells in renal cell carcinoma. Study-level points and caveats: From baseline, blood top tumor clonotypes peaked at 2 weeks post-radiation.

Details on this clone: Antigen specificity is unknown.

Specified time point: blood 4 weeks post-SBRT, at nephrectomy. Treatment here: 15 Gy SBRT to primary tumor, nephrectomy 4 weeks later. Nephrectomy followed 15 Gy stereotactic body radiation by 4 weeks. Blood was sampled at baseline, 2 weeks and 4 weeks after SBRT. The tumor was a clear cell renal cell carcinoma. Clones were sequenced by immunoSEQ multiplex PCR, and TCRdb holds only the in-frame ones, with some missing. The data contain around 29,000 clones, approximately 84% of them singletons. The CDR3 loop spans 14 amino acids. The germline V gene has CDR1 SGHKS and CDR2 YYEKEE (reference sequence). V was pared by 2 bases and J by 0 bases, with 8 bases between.

Sample: blood, taken from a patient whose treatment included radiotherapy and nephrectomy. V usage is TRBV5-5 and J usage is TRBJ1-1, with D unresolved. This clonotype originated in a man in his 60s with renal cell carcinoma. DNA of the CDR3: TGTGCCAGCAGCTTCGGGGTTGTGAACACTGAAGCTTTCTTT. Protein: CASSFGVVNTEAFF.